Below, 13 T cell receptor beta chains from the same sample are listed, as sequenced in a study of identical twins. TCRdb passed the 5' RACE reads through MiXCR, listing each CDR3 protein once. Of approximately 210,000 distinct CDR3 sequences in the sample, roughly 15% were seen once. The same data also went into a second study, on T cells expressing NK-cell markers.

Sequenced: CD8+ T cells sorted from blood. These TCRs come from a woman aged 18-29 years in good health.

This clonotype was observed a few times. The CDR3 is CASSQEGTSGSYNEQFF. Written as DNA, the CDR3 is TGTGCCAGCAGCCAAGAAGGGACTAGCGGCTCCTACAATGAGCAGTTCTTC. The J gene is TRBJ2-1, the V gene TRBV4-2; 11 positions match TRBD2. The CDR3 consists of 17 residues. Per the germline V gene, CDR1 is LGHNA and CDR2 is YNFKEQ. V shed 0 bases and J 0 bases; nucleotides not matched to a gene: 1.

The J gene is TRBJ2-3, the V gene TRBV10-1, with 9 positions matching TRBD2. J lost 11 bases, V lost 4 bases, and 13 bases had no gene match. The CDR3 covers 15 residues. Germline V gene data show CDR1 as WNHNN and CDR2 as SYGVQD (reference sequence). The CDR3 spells CASSALAGAPSRQYF. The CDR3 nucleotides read TGCGCCAGCAGTGCATTAGCGGGAGCCCCGTCCAGGCAGTATTTT.

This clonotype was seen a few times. This CDR3 reads CASSHDRDRLAYEQYF. The CDR3 DNA sequence: TGTGCCAGCAGTCACGACCGGGACAGATTAGCCTACGAGCAGTACTTC. The genes are TRBV6-2 or TRBV6-3 and TRBJ2-7; 7 nucleotides agree with TRBD1. Germline V gives CDR1 MNHEY, CDR2 SVGEGT. The CDR3 loop spans 16 amino acids. Trimming cost V 5 bases and J 2 bases; bases outside gene matches: 12.

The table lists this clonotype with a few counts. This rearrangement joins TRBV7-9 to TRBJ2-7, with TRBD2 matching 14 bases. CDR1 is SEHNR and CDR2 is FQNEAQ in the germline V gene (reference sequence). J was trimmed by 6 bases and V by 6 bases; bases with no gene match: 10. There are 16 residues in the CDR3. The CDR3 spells CASRPGTSGSFGEQYF. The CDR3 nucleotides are TGTGCCAGCAGACCCGGGACTAGCGGGAGCTTCGGCGAGCAGTACTTC.

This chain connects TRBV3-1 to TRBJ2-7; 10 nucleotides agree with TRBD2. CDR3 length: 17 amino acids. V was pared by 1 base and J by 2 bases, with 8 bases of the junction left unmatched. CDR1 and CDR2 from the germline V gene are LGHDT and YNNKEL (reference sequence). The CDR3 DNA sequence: TGTGCCAGCAGCCAAGGAACCGGGACTAGCGAGACCTACGAGCAGTACTTC. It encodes CASSQGTGTSETYEQYF.

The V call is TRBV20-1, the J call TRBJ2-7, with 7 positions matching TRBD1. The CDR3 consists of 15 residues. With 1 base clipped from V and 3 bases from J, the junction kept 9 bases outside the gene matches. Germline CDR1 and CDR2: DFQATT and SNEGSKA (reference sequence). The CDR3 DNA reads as TGCAGTGCTAGAGCCGAGAACAGGGGCTACTACGAGCAGTACTTC. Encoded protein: CSARAENRGYYEQYF.

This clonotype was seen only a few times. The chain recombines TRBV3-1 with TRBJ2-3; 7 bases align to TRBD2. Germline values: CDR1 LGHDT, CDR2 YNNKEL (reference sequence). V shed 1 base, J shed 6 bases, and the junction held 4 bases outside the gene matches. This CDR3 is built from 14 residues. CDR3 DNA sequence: TGTGCCAGCAGCCAAGGACGGGAGGTGGATACGCAGTATTTT. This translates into CASSQGREVDTQYF.

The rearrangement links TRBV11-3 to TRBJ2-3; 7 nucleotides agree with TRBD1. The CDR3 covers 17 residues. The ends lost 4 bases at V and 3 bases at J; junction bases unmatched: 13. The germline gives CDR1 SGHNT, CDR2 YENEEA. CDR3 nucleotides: TGTGCCAGCAGCTCAAGACGGGACAGCCCCGAGACAGATACGCAGTATTTT. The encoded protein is CASSSRRDSPETDTQYF.

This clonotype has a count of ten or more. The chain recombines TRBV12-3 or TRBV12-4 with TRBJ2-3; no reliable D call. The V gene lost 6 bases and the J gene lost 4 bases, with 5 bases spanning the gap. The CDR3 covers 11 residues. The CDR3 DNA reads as TGTGCCAGCAGGGGCGCAGATACGCAGTATTTT. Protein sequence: CASRGADTQYF.

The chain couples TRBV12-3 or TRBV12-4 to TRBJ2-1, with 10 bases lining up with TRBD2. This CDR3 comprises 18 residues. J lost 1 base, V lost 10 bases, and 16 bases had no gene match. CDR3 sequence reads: CATRGVASGSWSYNEQFF. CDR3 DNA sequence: TGTGCCACCCGGGGGGTGGCTAGCGGGAGTTGGTCCTACAATGAGCAGTTCTTC.

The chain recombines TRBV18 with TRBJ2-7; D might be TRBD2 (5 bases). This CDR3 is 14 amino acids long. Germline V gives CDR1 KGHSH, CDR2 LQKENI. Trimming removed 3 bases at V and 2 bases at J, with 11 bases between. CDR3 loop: CASSPEARTYEQYF. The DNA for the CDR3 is TGTGCCAGCTCACCGGAGGCACGAACCTACGAGCAGTACTTC.

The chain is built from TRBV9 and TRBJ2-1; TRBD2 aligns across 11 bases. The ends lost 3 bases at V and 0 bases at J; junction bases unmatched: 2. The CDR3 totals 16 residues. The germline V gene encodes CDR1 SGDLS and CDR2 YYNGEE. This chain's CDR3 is CASSAGLAASYNEQFF. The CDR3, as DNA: TGTGCCAGCAGCGCGGGACTAGCGGCCTCCTACAATGAGCAGTTCTTC.

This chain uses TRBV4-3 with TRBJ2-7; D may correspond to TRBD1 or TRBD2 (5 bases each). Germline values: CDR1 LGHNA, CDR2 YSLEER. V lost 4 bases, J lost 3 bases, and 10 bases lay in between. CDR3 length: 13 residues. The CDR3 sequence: CASSPGRNYEQYF. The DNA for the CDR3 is TGCGCCAGCAGCCCGGGACGGAACTACGAGCAGTACTTC.